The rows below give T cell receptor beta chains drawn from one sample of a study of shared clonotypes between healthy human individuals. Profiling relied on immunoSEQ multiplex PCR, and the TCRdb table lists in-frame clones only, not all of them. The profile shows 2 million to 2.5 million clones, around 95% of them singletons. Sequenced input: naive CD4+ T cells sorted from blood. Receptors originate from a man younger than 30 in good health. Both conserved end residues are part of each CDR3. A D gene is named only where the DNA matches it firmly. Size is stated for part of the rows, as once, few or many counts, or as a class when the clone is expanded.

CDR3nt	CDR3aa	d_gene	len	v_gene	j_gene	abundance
TGCGCCAGTCGCATCCAAGAGACCCAGTACTTC	CASRIQETQYF	-	11	TRBV5-1	TRBJ2-5	-
TGTGCCAGCAGCAGGACAGAGAACACTGAAGCTTTCTTT	CASSRTENTEAFF	-	13	TRBV6-5	TRBJ1-1	-
TGTGCCAGTAGCCGGACAGTGAGCTCCTACGAGCAGTACTTC	CASSRTVSSYEQYF	-	14	TRBV19	TRBJ2-7	-
TGCGCCAGCAGCTCCGGGCGAGGGGGCGCAGATACGCAGTATTTT	CASSSGRGGADTQYF	TRBD1	15	TRBV10-1	TRBJ2-3	-
TGTGCCAGCAGTGAAGCTTCACAGGGGTGGAATTCACCCCTCCACTTT	CASSEASQGWNSPLHF	TRBD1	16	TRBV6-1	TRBJ1-6	once
TGTGCCAGCAGTGGTAGGGGAATCGGAACTAATGAAAAACTGTTTTTT	CASSGRGIGTNEKLFF	-	16	TRBV6-1	TRBJ1-4	-
TGTGCCAGCAGCCAAAACGGGTTGATTAACACTGAAGCTTTCTTT	CASSQNGLINTEAFF	-	15	TRBV6-6	TRBJ1-1	-
TGTGCCAGCTCAGGACAGGGGGGGACTGAAGCTTTCTTT	CASSGQGGTEAFF	TRBD1	13	TRBV18	TRBJ1-1	-
TGTGCCAGCAGCTTTGCGGGGGAGGCTAATGAAAAACTGTTTTTT	CASSFAGEANEKLFF	-	15	TRBV11-1	TRBJ1-4	-
TGTGCCAGCAGTAACGCCGGGACAGAGAACACTGAAGCTTTCTTT	CASSNAGTENTEAFF	TRBD1	15	TRBV6-5	TRBJ1-1	-
TGTGCCAGCAGCGGGGCACCTAATCAGCCCCAGCATTTT	CASSGAPNQPQHF	-	13	TRBV9	TRBJ1-5	-
TGTGCCAGTTGGACAGTTACCTCTGGAAACACCATATATTTT	CASWTVTSGNTIYF	-	14	TRBV6-1	TRBJ1-3	-
TGTGCCAGCACCGTCGGAGTGAACACTGAAGCTTTCTTT	CASTVGVNTEAFF	-	13	TRBV2	TRBJ1-1	few
TGTGCCAGCAGTCAAACCCGGGACAGGGAATCTGGAAACACCATATATTTT	CASSQTRDRESGNTIYF	TRBD1	17	TRBV7-9	TRBJ1-3	-
TGTGCCAGCAGTGAAAGGCGGCCTCCCGAGACCCAGTACTTC	CASSERRPPETQYF	-	14	TRBV2	TRBJ2-5	-
TGTGCCAGCAGTTTATATAACTCTGGAAACACCATATATTTT	CASSLYNSGNTIYF	-	14	TRBV28	TRBJ1-3	-
TGCGCCAGCAGTGACGCGGGCCTGAGCTCCTACGAGCAGTACTTC	CASSDAGLSSYEQYF	-	15	TRBV10-2	TRBJ2-7	-
TGTGCCAGCAGCTTAGAAGACTTCCAAGAGACCCAGTACTTC	CASSLEDFQETQYF	-	14	TRBV7-9	TRBJ2-5	-